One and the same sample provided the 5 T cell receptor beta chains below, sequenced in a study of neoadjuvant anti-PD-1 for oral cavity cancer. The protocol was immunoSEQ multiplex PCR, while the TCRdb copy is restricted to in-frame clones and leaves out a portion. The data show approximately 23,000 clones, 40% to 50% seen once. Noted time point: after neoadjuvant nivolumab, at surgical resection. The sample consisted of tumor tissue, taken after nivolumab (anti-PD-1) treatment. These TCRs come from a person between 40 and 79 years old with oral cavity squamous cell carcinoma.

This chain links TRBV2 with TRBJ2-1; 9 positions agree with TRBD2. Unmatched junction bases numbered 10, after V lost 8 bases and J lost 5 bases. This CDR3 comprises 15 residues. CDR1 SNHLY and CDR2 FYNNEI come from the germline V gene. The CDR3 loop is CASHGAGGPHNEQFF. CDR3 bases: TGTGCCAGCCATGGGGCGGGGGGGCCCCACAATGAGCAGTTCTTC.

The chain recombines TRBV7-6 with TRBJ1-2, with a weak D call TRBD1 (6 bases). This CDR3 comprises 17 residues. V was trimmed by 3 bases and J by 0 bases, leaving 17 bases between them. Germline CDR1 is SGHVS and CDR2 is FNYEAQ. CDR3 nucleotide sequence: TGTGCCAGCAGCTTGAAGGGGGGGCAGGTGCCTAACTATGGCTACACCTTC. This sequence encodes CASSLKGGQVPNYGYTF.

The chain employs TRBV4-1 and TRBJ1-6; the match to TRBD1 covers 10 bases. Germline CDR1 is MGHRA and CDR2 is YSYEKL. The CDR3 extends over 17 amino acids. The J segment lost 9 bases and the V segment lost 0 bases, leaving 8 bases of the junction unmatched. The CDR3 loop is CASSQDSRDRGFSPLHF. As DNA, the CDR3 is TGCGCCAGCAGCCAAGATTCTCGGGACAGGGGATTTTCACCCCTCCACTTT.

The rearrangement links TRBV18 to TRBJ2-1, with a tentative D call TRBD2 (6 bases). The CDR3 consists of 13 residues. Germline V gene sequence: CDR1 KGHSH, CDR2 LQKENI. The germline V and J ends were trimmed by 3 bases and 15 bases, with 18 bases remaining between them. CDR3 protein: CASSPRRETSLFF. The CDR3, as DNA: TGTGCCAGCTCACCCCGCCGGGAGACTAGTCTGTTCTTC.

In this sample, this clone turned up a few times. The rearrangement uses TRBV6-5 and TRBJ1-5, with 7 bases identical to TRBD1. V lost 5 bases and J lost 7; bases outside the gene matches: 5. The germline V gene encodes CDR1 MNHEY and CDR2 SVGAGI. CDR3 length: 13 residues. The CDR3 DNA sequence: TGTGCCAGCAGTCAGGGGGTCAGGCAGCCCCAGCATTTT. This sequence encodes CASSQGVRQPQHF.